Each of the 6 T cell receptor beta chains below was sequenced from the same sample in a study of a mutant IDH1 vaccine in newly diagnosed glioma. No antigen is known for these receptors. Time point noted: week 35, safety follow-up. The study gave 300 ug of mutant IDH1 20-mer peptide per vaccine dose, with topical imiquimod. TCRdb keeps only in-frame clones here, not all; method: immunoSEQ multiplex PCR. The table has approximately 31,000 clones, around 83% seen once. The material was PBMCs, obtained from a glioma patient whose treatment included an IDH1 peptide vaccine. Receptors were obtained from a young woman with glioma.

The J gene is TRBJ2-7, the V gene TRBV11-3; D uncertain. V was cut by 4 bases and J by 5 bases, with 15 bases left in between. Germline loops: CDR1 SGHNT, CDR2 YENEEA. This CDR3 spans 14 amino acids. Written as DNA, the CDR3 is TGTGCCAGCAGCTCCCGTTTAGGCCGGGACGAGCAGTACTTC. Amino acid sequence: CASSSRLGRDEQYF. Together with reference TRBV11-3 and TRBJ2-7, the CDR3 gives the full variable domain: EAGVVQSPRYKIIEKKQPVAFWCNPISGHNTLYWYLQNLGQGPELLIRYENEEAVDDSQLPKDRFSAERLKGVDSTLKIQPAELGDSAVYLCASSSRLGRDEQYFGPGTRLTVT.

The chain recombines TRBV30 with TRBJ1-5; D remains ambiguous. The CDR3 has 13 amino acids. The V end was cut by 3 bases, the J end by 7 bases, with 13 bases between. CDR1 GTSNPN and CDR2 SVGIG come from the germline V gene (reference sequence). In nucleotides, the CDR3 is TGTGCCTGGAGGCGGGAGGGTGAACAGCCCCAGCATTTT. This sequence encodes CAWRREGEQPQHF.

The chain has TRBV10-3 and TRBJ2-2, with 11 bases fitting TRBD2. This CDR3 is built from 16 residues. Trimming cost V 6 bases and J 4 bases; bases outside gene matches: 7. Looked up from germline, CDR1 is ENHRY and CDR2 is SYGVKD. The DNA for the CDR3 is TGTGCCATCAGCCCGGCTAGCGGGGGGCCCACCGGGGAGCTGTTTTTT. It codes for CAISPASGGPTGELFF.

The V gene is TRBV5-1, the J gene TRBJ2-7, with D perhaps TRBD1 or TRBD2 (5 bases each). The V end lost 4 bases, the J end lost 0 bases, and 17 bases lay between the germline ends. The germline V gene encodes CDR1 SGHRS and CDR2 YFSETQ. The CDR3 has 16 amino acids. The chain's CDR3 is CASSLTGTVSSYEQYF. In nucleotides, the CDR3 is TGCGCCAGCAGCCTCACCGGGACGGTCAGCTCCTACGAGCAGTACTTC.

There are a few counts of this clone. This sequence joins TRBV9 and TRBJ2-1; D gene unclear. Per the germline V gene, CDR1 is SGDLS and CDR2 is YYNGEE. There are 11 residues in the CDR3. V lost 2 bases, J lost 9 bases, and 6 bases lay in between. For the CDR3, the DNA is TGTGCCAGCAGCGTGGGGTCTGAGCAGTTCTTC. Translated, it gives CASSVGSEQFF.

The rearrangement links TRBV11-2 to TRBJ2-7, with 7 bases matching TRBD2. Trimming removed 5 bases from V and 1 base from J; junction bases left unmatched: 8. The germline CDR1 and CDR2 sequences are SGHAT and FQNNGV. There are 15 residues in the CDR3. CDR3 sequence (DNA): TGTGCCAGCAGCCTTGGACTAGAGAGGTCCTACGAGCAGTACTTC. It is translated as CASSLGLERSYEQYF.